Shown below are 30 T cell receptor beta chains from a single sample sequenced in a study of identical twins. TCRdb passed the 5' RACE reads through MiXCR, listing each CDR3 protein once. The sample yields 600,000 to 850,000 distinct CDR3 sequences, 15% to 20% seen once. This same sample was also part of a study on T cells expressing NK-cell markers.

The sequenced sample was PBMCs. Source of these receptors: a woman aged 18-29 years in good health.

This clonotype came up once. The V and J genes are TRBV12-3 or TRBV12-4 and TRBJ2-1, with TRBD2 matching over 8 bases. The CDR3 spans 14 residues. The trim removed 6 bases at V and 3 bases at J, leaving 4 bases unmatched. CDR3 loop: CASRLSGSYNEQFF. Written as DNA, the CDR3 is TGTGCCAGCAGACTCAGCGGGAGCTACAATGAGCAGTTCTTC.

The genes are TRBV18 and TRBJ2-7; 7 bases fit TRBD2. The CDR3 is 16 residues long. V shed 3 bases and J 6 bases; nucleotides not matched to a gene: 14. The V gene's germline CDR1 is KGHSH and CDR2 LQKENI. CDR3 nucleotide sequence: TGTGCCAGCTCACCCAAGCTAGCGGCCTTCCCCGGCGAGCAGTACTTC. It translates to CASSPKLAAFPGEQYF.

This CDR3 is CSAKATSGEKLAKNIQYF. CDR3 coding DNA: TGCAGTGCTAAGGCCACCTCCGGGGAGAAATTAGCCAAAAACATTCAGTACTTC. This chain uses TRBV20-1 with TRBJ2-4; possibly TRBD2 for D (5 bases). The germline V and J ends were trimmed by 4 bases and 0 bases, with 22 bases remaining between them. The CDR3 spans 18 residues. Germline V gene sequence: CDR1 DFQATT, CDR2 SNEGSKA (reference sequence).

In its sample, this clonotype was seen many times. V is TRBV20-1 and J is TRBJ1-1; D perhaps matches TRBD1 (6 bases). Germline V gene data show CDR1 as DFQATT and CDR2 as SNEGSKA (reference sequence). Trimming removed 1 base at V and 1 base at J, with 10 bases between. The CDR3 contains 14 residues. CDR3 residues: CSARAGDSNTEAFF. CDR3 nucleotides: TGCAGTGCTAGAGCAGGGGACTCGAACACTGAAGCTTTCTTT.

The chain carries TRBV6-2 or TRBV6-3 and TRBJ2-7; D is perhaps TRBD1 (5 bases). Per the germline V gene, CDR1 is MNHEY and CDR2 is SVGEGT. This CDR3 is 15 amino acids long. Trimming cost V 0 bases and J 2 bases, with 11 bases left between them. CDR3 in amino acids: CASSYSERTTYEQYF. As DNA, the CDR3 is TGTGCCAGCAGTTACTCGGAACGGACAACCTACGAGCAGTACTTC.

The V call is TRBV5-1, the J call TRBJ2-1; D unresolved. The CDR3 length is 16 residues. CDR1 is SGHRS, CDR2 YFSETQ, per germline. V was pared by 4 bases and J by 7 bases, with 21 bases between. This chain's CDR3 is CASSTDMWVGLNEQFF. The CDR3 coding sequence is TGCGCCAGCAGCACCGACATGTGGGTGGGGTTAAATGAGCAGTTCTTC.

There are many counts of this clonotype. This sequence joins TRBV5-5 and TRBJ1-5; D ambiguous. The length of the CDR3 is 15 residues. V gave up 0 bases and J gave up 0 bases, with 7 bases separating them. Germline loops: CDR1 SGHKS, CDR2 YYEKEE (reference sequence). The CDR3 nucleotides are TGTGCCAGCAGCTTGGGCTGGAATAGCAATCAGCCCCAGCATTTT. As protein: CASSLGWNSNQPQHF.

The V and J genes are TRBV12-5 and TRBJ2-1; 8 bases match TRBD2. Germline CDR1 is LGHNT and CDR2 is FRNRAP. V dropped 8 bases and J dropped 5; count of bases not matched to a gene: 5. This CDR3 is built from 13 residues. DNA of the CDR3: TGTGCTAGTACGGTAGCGGGGAACAATGAGCAGTTCTTC. Translated, it gives CASTVAGNNEQFF.

This clonotype was observed a handful of times. J is TRBJ2-1 and V is TRBV2; no clear D gene. Germline V CDR1 and CDR2: SNHLY, FYNNEI. CDR3 length: 11 amino acids. V lost 1 base, J lost 9 bases, and 4 bases lay in between. The CDR3 here is CASSEGGEQFF. Here the CDR3 DNA reads TGTGCCAGCAGTGAAGGGGGTGAGCAGTTCTTC.

V and J are TRBV11-2 and TRBJ2-2; D may be TRBD1 (6 bases). Deletions cut 7 bases from V and 1 base from J, with 10 bases between. The germline CDR1 and CDR2 sequences are SGHAT and FQNNGV. The CDR3 totals 14 residues. The CDR3 sequence: CASKMDRNTGELFF. CDR3 DNA: TGTGCCAGCAAAATGGACAGGAACACCGGGGAGCTGTTTTTT. Looking up the rest from reference TRBV11-2 and TRBJ2-2 gives the full variable domain: EAGVAQSPRYKIIEKRQSVAFWCNPISGHATLYWYQQILGQGPKLLIQFQNNGVVDDSQLPKDRFSAERLKGVDSTLKIQPAKLEDSAVYLCASKMDRNTGELFFGEGSRLTVL.

V is TRBV3-1 and J is TRBJ1-1; TRBD1 agrees at 7 bases. Germline CDR1 LGHDT, CDR2 YNNKEL (reference sequence). The CDR3 runs to 18 residues. V shed 2 bases, J shed 1 base, and the junction held 13 bases outside the gene matches. The CDR3 region is CASSQQAKGQMKNTEAFF. In DNA, the CDR3 is TGTGCCAGCAGCCAACAGGCCAAGGGACAGATGAAGAACACTGAAGCTTTCTTT.

The chain joins TRBV5-5 to TRBJ2-5, with D possibly being TRBD2 (7 bases). The CDR3 spans 15 residues. Germline V lookup: CDR1 SGHKS, CDR2 YYEKEE (reference sequence). V was pared by 1 base and J by 2 bases, with 12 bases between. The DNA of the CDR3 is TGTGCCAGCAGCTTGACGGGGGGCTCACAAGAGACCCAGTACTTC. It encodes CASSLTGGSQETQYF.

In this sample, this clonotype turned up a few times. The chain carries TRBV18 and TRBJ2-1; 9 nucleotides agree with TRBD2. The CDR3 runs 15 residues. V was pared by 3 bases and J by 6 bases, with 6 bases of the junction left unmatched. CDR1 is KGHSH and CDR2 is LQKENI in the germline V gene. CDR3 amino acids: CASSPPQAGGNEQFF. The CDR3 nucleotides read TGTGCCAGCTCACCCCCTCAAGCGGGAGGCAATGAGCAGTTCTTC.

The chain links TRBV7-2 to TRBJ2-3; D is possibly TRBD1 or TRBD2 (5 bases each). V lost 8 bases and J lost 0, with 12 bases in between. The CDR3 has 14 amino acids. Germline loops: CDR1 SGHTA, CDR2 FQGNSA. The CDR3 DNA sequence: TGTGCCAGCGTCGGCCGGGACAGCACAGATACGCAGTATTTT. Translated, it gives CASVGRDSTDTQYF.

The chain joins TRBV6-2 or TRBV6-3 to TRBJ2-2, with TRBD2 as a possible D gene (6 bases). Germline-derived CDR1 and CDR2 are MNHEY and SVGEGT. V was trimmed by 6 bases and J by 9 bases, leaving 20 bases between them. The CDR3 covers 15 residues. Here the CDR3 DNA reads TGTGCCAGCAGCTCTTTTACGGGAGCAGGGCGGGAGCTGTTTTTT. Encoded protein: CASSSFTGAGRELFF.

The chain is built from TRBV9 and TRBJ2-7; 12 bases match TRBD2. Germline CDR1 and CDR2: SGDLS and YYNGEE. V was pared by 4 bases and J by 5 bases, with 13 bases of the junction left unmatched. The CDR3 contains 17 residues. The CDR3 DNA follows: TGTGCCAGCAGCCCAACACCCCTAGCGGGGGGGCTGAACGAGCAGTACTTC. It codes for CASSPTPLAGGLNEQYF. Supplemented by reference TRBV9 and TRBJ2-7, the full variable domain reads DSGVTQTPKHLITATGQRVTLRCSPRSGDLSVYWYQQSLDQGLQFLIQYYNGEERAKGNILERFSAQQFPDLHSELNLSSLELGDSALYFCASSPTPLAGGLNEQYFGPGTRLTVT.

This chain uses TRBV6-1 with TRBJ1-2, with D perhaps matching TRBD1 (5 bases). V was clipped by 6 bases and J by 4 bases, with 15 bases between them. The germline CDR1 and CDR2 sequences are MNHNS and SASEGT. CDR3 length: 14 amino acids. DNA for the CDR3: TGTGCCAGCAGCACGCGGCAGGGTGGCTATGGCTACACCTTC. This encodes CASSTRQGGYGYTF.

This clonotype was found a few times. This chain links TRBV6-5 with TRBJ1-2; D gene unclear. The V end was cut by 4 bases, the J end by 7 bases, with 10 bases between. The CDR3 covers 12 residues. Germline assignment: CDR1 MNHEY and CDR2 SVGAGI. Here the CDR3 DNA reads TGTGCCAGCAGTTCTCAGTCTTCTGGCTACACCTTC. Translating gives CASSSQSSGYTF.

CDR3 in DNA: TGTGCCAGCAGTTACTCGGGAGTACCGACAGATACGCAGTATTTT. It yields the protein CASSYSGVPTDTQYF. The chain has TRBV6-2 or TRBV6-3 and TRBJ2-3, with a tentative D call TRBD2 (5 bases). Per germline, CDR1 MNHEY and CDR2 SVGEGT. The CDR3 contains 15 residues. The V gene lost 0 bases and the J gene lost 3 bases, with 10 bases spanning the gap.

V is TRBV10-2 and J is TRBJ1-4; D perhaps matches TRBD1 (6 bases). This CDR3 contains 15 residues. V shed 7 bases and J shed 3 bases, with 15 bases lying between them. Germline-derived CDR1 and CDR2 are WSHSY and SAAADI. In DNA form, the CDR3 reads TGCGCCAGCACTCCCACGGAGGGGGCTAATGAAAAACTGTTTTTT. Its translation is CASTPTEGANEKLFF.

This rearrangement joins TRBV5-1 to TRBJ2-2, with D possibly being TRBD1 or TRBD2 (5 bases each). Germline loops: CDR1 SGHRS, CDR2 YFSETQ. Trimming removed 4 bases from V and 6 bases from J, with 10 bases in between. CDR3 length equals 13 residues. As DNA, the CDR3 is TGCGCCAGCAGCCAGGGAGAGTCCGGGGAGCTGTTTTTT. Translated, it gives CASSQGESGELFF.

This clonotype occurred a few times. This chain joins TRBV12-3 or TRBV12-4 and TRBJ1-5; 7 positions match TRBD1. This CDR3 region has 20 residues. The V gene end was trimmed by 7 bases and the J gene end by 1 base; junction bases not matched to a gene: 22. In DNA, the CDR3 is TGTGCCAGCACCGAGACAGGGCTCCCATTGGGGTATACGAGCAATCAGCCCCAGCATTTT. Protein product: CASTETGLPLGYTSNQPQHF.

This clonotype has just a few counts. The genes are TRBV6-1 and TRBJ1-1; no clear D gene. The CDR3 runs to 13 residues. Deletions cut 3 bases from V and 6 bases from J, with 11 bases between. CDR1 MNHNS and CDR2 SASEGT come from the germline V gene. CDR3 residues: CASSDTDPPEAFF. CDR3 coding DNA: TGTGCCAGCAGTGACACAGATCCCCCTGAAGCTTTCTTT.

The rearrangement joins TRBV7-9 to TRBJ2-1; TRBD1 or TRBD2 may be the D gene (5 bases each). The CDR3 runs 15 residues. V was cut by 7 bases and J by 4 bases, with 17 bases left in between. Germline CDR1 reads SEHNR; CDR2 reads FQNEAQ (reference sequence). The CDR3 sequence: CASTPTRDPYNEQFF. The CDR3 DNA is TGTGCCAGCACACCGACCCGGGACCCTTACAATGAGCAGTTCTTC.

This clonotype was seen a few times. The chain is built from TRBV9 and TRBJ1-2; 7 nucleotides match TRBD1. The CDR3 loop spans 16 amino acids. Trimming at V came to 0 bases and at J to 1 base, leaving 6 bases not matched to a gene. CDR1 is SGDLS and CDR2 is YYNGEE in the germline V gene. In DNA form, the CDR3 reads TGTGCCAGCAGCGTAGACCGGGACAGAAATAACTATGGCTACACCTTC. Translating it yields CASSVDRDRNNYGYTF.

The chain employs TRBV20-1 and TRBJ1-4, with TRBD1 matching 8 bases. The CDR3 loop spans 14 amino acids. V shed 2 bases and J 7 bases; nucleotides not matched to a gene: 6. The germline V gene encodes CDR1 DFQATT and CDR2 SNEGSKA (reference sequence). CDR3 amino acids: CSARPTGVTEKLFF. The CDR3 DNA reads as TGCAGTGCTAGACCGACAGGGGTTACTGAAAAACTGTTTTTT.

The chain combines TRBV7-8 with TRBJ2-7; D possibly uses TRBD1 or TRBD2 (7 bases each). Between the trimmed V and J ends, which lost 5 bases and 2 bases, there was a span of 16 bases. The CDR3 totals 15 residues. Germline CDR1 SGHVS, CDR2 FQNEAQ. CDR3 sequence: CASSLRGGLPYEQYF. The CDR3 nucleotides read TGTGCCAGCAGCCTCAGGGGGGGGCTCCCCTACGAGCAGTACTTC.

V gene TRBV5-1 combines with J gene TRBJ2-2; the match to TRBD1 covers 10 bases. This CDR3 has 14 amino acids. After removal of 4 bases from V and 7 bases from J, the junction contained 4 bases not matched to a gene. Per the germline V gene, CDR1 is SGHRS and CDR2 is YFSETQ. The chain's CDR3 is CASSTTGGHGELFF. Written as DNA, the CDR3 is TGCGCCAGCAGCACGACAGGGGGCCACGGGGAGCTGTTTTTT.

This clonotype was recorded a few times. This sequence joins TRBV20-1 and TRBJ2-1; weak D call: TRBD2 (6 bases). CDR3 size: 13 residues. From germline, CDR1 is DFQATT and CDR2 SNEGSKA (reference sequence). V was clipped by 0 bases and J by 14 bases, with 17 bases between them. The CDR3 loop reads CSAREEFWDFKFF. The CDR3 bases are TGCAGTGCTAGAGAAGAATTTTGGGACTTTAAGTTCTTC.

This clonotype was counted a few times. The V call is TRBV20-1, the J call TRBJ2-1; 7 bases align to TRBD2. The CDR3 has 18 residues. The J segment lost 7 bases and the V segment lost 6 bases, leaving 24 bases of the junction unmatched. Per the germline V gene, CDR1 is DFQATT and CDR2 is SNEGSKA (reference sequence). CDR3 region: CSAPTTSSGAGWGNEQFF. CDR3 in DNA: TGCAGTGCCCCAACTACCTCTTCGGGAGCGGGGTGGGGTAATGAGCAGTTCTTC.